This TCR beta chain was profiled in a study of CD8 T cells in acute hepatitis C reinfection. The time point here: acute HCV infection, within 168 days of estimated infection date. No in vitro expansion preceded sequencing of these hepatitis C virus-specific cells, which were studied ex vivo. Donors were people who inject drugs, followed every 3 months. Libraries were prepared by immunoSEQ multiplex PCR; TCRdb keeps only in-frame clonotypes and omits some of them. The sample yields about 1,400 clones, over 45% seen once. Study-wide findings and caveats: Preferential TRBV04 and TRBV06 usage appeared in all groups and was not explained by the naive pool. Diversity was high, without significant differences between resolver and chronic groups.

CDR3 length equals 16 residues. V dropped 2 bases and J dropped 2 bases, with 13 bases sitting between them. Germline CDR1 reads SGHVS; CDR2 reads FQNEAQ. This clone was seen more than once but under ten times. The rearrangement links TRBV7-8 to TRBJ1-5; possibly TRBD1 for D (5 bases). The material was HCV NS3-1073 tetramer-sorted CD8+ T cells from PBMCs, obtained during acute infection. The sequence was obtained from a young woman who spontaneously cleared hepatitis C infection. The CDR3 loop is CASSLPDSDGNQPQHF. DNA of the CDR3: TGTGCCAGCAGCTTACCAGACAGCGATGGCAATCAGCCCCAGCATTTT.